This TCR beta chain was captured by sequencing in a study of blood T cell repertoires in COVID-19. At the level of the study: Samples came from the United States, Italy and Spain, spanning acute and convalescent COVID-19.

It was during active infection that Seattle patients were enrolled and then longitudinally followed. The V and J ends lost 0 bases and 4 bases respectively, with 12 bases between them. The germline gives CDR1 SGHKS, CDR2 YYEKEE (reference sequence). This CDR3 spans 15 amino acids. TCRdb's table, derived via immunoSEQ multiplex PCR, lists solely in-frame clones and lacks some. Counted here are around 38,000 clones, about 85% occurring once; the ten biggest clones make up approximately 4.5%. This clone was detected once. The rearrangement joins TRBV5-5 to TRBJ2-3; perhaps TRBD1 as D (6 bases). Source material: peripheral blood. The TCR was taken from a man in his sixties with COVID-19, enrolled during active disease. In DNA, the CDR3 is TGTGCCAGCAGCTTGGGCCAGACAGGTTCAGATACGCAGTATTTT. Translation: CASSLGQTGSDTQYF. Together with reference TRBV5-5 and TRBJ2-3, the CDR3 gives the full variable domain: DAGVTQSPTHLIKTRGQQVTLRCSPISGHKSVSWYQQVLGQGPQFIFQYYEKEERGRGNFPDRFSARQFPNYSSELNVNALLLGDSALYLCASSLGQTGSDTQYFGPGTRLTVL.